This T cell receptor (beta chain) comes out of a study of PD-L1 blockade in urothelial cancer. About the research overall: At some point between 2013 and 2015, patients got going on atezolizumab, taking 1,200 mg intravenously every 3 weeks.

All patients handed over anywhere from 1 to 8 samples, pretreatment and on-treatment. TCRdb's table, derived via immunoSEQ multiplex PCR, lists solely in-frame clones and lacks some. The sample lists roughly 100,000 clones; around 85% were seen once. V trimming: 4 bases; J trimming: 7 bases; junction bases outside the gene matches: 13. This CDR3 has 18 residues. Germline V CDR1 and CDR2: SGHNT, YYREEE (reference sequence). The receptor was isolated from a man between 50 and 59 years old with urothelial cancer. V gene TRBV5-4 combines with J gene TRBJ2-1; 14 bases agree with TRBD2. The sequences come from PBMCs, collected around atezolizumab (anti-PD-L1) treatment. CDR3 amino acids: CASSPTPTSGRGGNEQFF. The CDR3 bases are TGTGCCAGCAGCCCAACACCGACTAGCGGGAGGGGGGGAAATGAGCAGTTCTTC.